One sample yielded the 5 T cell receptor beta chains listed below, sequenced in a study of blood T cells in healthy people across ages. Sample-barcoded 5' priming and a J-beta primer mix drove a second PCR of roughly 7 to 11 cycles. From the 5' RACE reads, TCRdb called clonotypes with MiXCR, one entry per CDR3 protein. The sample has 600,000 to 900,000 distinct CDR3 sequences; roughly 25% are singletons. Another study also made use of these data, one on T cells of mothers and their children.

The sequencing sample was made of blood. The receptors originated from a boy younger than 18 in good health.

Only a few counts were recorded for this clonotype. The chain combines TRBV6-1 with TRBJ2-2; 7 bases map to TRBD2. The CDR3 covers 14 residues. Germline V gives CDR1 MNHNS, CDR2 SASEGT. The ends lost 4 bases at V and 7 bases at J; junction bases unmatched: 6. The CDR3 protein is CASSGGTTGGELFF. The DNA of the CDR3 is TGTGCCAGCAGTGGTGGGACTACCGGCGGGGAGCTGTTTTTT.

The chain has TRBV9 and TRBJ1-4; no clear D gene. V was trimmed by 0 bases and J by 5 bases, leaving 8 bases between them. The CDR3 runs to 14 residues. Per germline, CDR1 SGDLS and CDR2 YYNGEE. For the CDR3, the DNA is TGTGCCAGCAGCGTAGGCAGTAAGAATGAAAAACTGTTTTTT. This sequence encodes CASSVGSKNEKLFF. The full variable domain, in which reference TRBV9 and TRBJ1-4 provide the parts outside the CDR3, is DSGVTQTPKHLITATGQRVTLRCSPRSGDLSVYWYQQSLDQGLQFLIQYYNGEERAKGNILERFSAQQFPDLHSELNLSSLELGDSALYFCASSVGSKNEKLFFGSGTQLSVL.

This clonotype was counted only a few times. This rearrangement joins TRBV7-9 to TRBJ1-4; D is unclear. CDR3 length: 13 residues. Germline CDR1 is SEHNR and CDR2 is FQNEAQ (reference sequence). Trimming shortened V by 8 bases and J by 8 bases, and 15 bases separated the two germline ends. CDR3 sequence: CASEAPLGEKLFF. CDR3 coding DNA: TGTGCCAGCGAAGCACCCCTGGGCGAAAAACTGTTTTTT.

The V and J genes are TRBV14 and TRBJ2-7, with D hard to call. V lost 2 bases and J 6 bases, leaving 8 bases between the germline ends. The CDR3 is 12 amino acids. The germline gives CDR1 SGHDN, CDR2 FVKESK. The CDR3 DNA follows: TGTGCCAGCAGCCAACTTAAGTTCGAGCAGTACTTC. Its translation: CASSQLKFEQYF. The full variable domain, completed using reference TRBV14 and TRBJ2-7, is EAGVTQFPSHSVIEKGQTVTLRCDPISGHDNLYWYRRVMGKEIKFLLHFVKESKQDESGMPNNRFLAERTGGTYSTLKVQPAELEDSGVYFCASSQLKFEQYFGPGTRLTVT.

This chain joins TRBV7-9 and TRBJ1-3; 7 bases are shared with TRBD1. With 11 bases clipped from V and 0 bases from J, the junction kept 13 bases outside the gene matches. The CDR3 is 16 amino acids. Germline V gives CDR1 SEHNR, CDR2 FQNEAQ (reference sequence). CDR3 bases: TGTGCCTTATATCCCCCGGGACAGTCCTCTGGAAACACCATATATTTT. Translating it yields CALYPPGQSSGNTIYF.